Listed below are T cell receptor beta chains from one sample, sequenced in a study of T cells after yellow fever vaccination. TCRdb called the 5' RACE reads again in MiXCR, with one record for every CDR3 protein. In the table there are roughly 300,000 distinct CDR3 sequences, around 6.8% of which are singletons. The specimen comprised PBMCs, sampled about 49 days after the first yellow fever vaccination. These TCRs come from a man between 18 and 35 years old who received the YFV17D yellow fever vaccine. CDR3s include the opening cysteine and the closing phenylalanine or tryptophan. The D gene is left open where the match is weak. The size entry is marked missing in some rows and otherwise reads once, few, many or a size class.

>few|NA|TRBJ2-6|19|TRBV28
CASSSHLRDTYSGANVLTF
TGTGCCAGCAGTTCACATCTCCGGGACACCTATTCTGGGGCCAACGTCCTGACTTTC
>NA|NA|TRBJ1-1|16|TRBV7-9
CASSLGRAVRNTEAFF
TGTGCCAGCAGCTTAGGCAGGGCAGTTCGGAACACTGAAGCTTTCTTT
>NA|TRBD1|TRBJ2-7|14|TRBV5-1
CASSVGGQGYEQYF
TGCGCCAGCAGCGTAGGTGGACAGGGATACGAGCAGTACTTC
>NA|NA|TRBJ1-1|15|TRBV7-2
CASSFGVPENTEAFF
TGTGCCAGCAGCTTTGGGGTCCCAGAGAACACTGAAGCTTTCTTT
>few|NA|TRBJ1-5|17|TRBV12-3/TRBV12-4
CASISRQEAMVGQPQHF
TGTGCCAGCATTTCTAGACAGGAGGCTATGGTTGGTCAGCCCCAGCATTTT
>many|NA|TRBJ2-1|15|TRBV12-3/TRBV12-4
CASTPVGGSHREQFF
TGTGCCAGTACCCCCGTAGGGGGTTCCCACCGTGAGCAGTTCTTC
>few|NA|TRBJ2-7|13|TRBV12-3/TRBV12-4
CASRRDLPYEQYF
TGTGCCAGCAGACGGGACCTCCCCTACGAGCAGTACTTC
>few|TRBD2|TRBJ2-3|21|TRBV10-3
CAISDPVGGGVTSGGTDTQYF
TGTGCCATCAGTGACCCAGTCGGTGGGGGAGTCACTAGCGGGGGGACAGATACGCAGTATTTT
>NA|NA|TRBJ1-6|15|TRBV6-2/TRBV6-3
CASRTTGTDNSPLHF
TGTGCCAGCAGGACAACCGGGACGGATAATTCACCCCTCCACTTT
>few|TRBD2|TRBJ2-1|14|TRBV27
CASTVGTSKDEQFF
TGTGCCAGCACCGTCGGGACTAGCAAGGATGAGCAGTTCTTC
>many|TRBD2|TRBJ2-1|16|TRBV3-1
CASSQESRGGDDEQFF
TGTGCCAGCAGCCAAGAATCACGGGGGGGTGACGATGAGCAGTTCTTC
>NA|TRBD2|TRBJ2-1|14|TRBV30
CAWERGVEYNEQFF
TGTGCCTGGGAGCGGGGGGTGGAATACAATGAGCAGTTCTTC
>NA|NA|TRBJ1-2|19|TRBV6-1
CASSAFVDPLNPGPSGYTF
TGTGCCAGCAGTGCGTTTGTGGACCCTCTTAACCCTGGGCCCAGCGGCTACACCTTC
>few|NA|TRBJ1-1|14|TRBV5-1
CASRRRPPNTEAFF
TGCGCCAGCCGGCGGCGACCGCCGAACACTGAAGCTTTCTTT
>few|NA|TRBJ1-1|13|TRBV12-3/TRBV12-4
CASRAGLGTEAFF
TGTGCCAGCAGGGCAGGGTTGGGAACTGAAGCTTTCTTT
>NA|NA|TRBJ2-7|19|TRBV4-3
CASSQSPELIKSRAYEQYF
TGCGCCAGCAGCCAAAGCCCGGAACTCATAAAGTCCCGCGCCTACGAGCAGTACTTC
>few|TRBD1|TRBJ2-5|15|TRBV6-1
CASSPGTVKKETQYF
TGTGCCAGCAGCCCCGGGACAGTTAAAAAAGAGACCCAGTACTTC
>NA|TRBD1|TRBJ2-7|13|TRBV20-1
CSGGTGNSYEQYF
TGCAGTGGGGGGACAGGCAACTCCTACGAGCAGTACTTC
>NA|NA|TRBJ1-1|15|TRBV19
CASSRPTASNTEAFF
TGTGCCAGTAGCCGACCGACAGCATCGAACACTGAAGCTTTCTTT
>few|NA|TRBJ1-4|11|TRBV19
CASTGREKLFF
TGTGCCAGTACGGGACGAGAAAAACTGTTTTTT
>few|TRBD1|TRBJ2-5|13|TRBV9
CASSGQGMETQYF
TGTGCCAGCAGCGGACAGGGGATGGAGACCCAGTACTTC
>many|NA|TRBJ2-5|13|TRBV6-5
CASSLNSQETQYF
TGTGCCAGCAGTTTAAACAGTCAAGAGACCCAGTACTTC
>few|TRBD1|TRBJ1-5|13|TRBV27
CASSLDRVQPQHF
TGTGCCAGCAGTTTGGACAGGGTGCAGCCCCAGCATTTT
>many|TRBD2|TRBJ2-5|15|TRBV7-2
CASSRSGQDQETQYF
TGTGCCAGCAGCCGTAGCGGGCAGGACCAAGAGACCCAGTACTTC
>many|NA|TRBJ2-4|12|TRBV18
CASSPGEDIQYF
TGTGCCAGCTCACCTGGGGAGGACATTCAGTACTTC
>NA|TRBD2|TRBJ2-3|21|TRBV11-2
CASLTPGGDSQILKSTDTQYF
TGTGCCAGCTTGACTCCGGGAGGGGACTCACAAATTTTAAAGAGCACAGATACGCAGTATTTT
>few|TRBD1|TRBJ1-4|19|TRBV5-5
CASSSGLRDRKRTNEKLFF
TGTGCCAGCAGCTCGGGCCTCCGGGACAGGAAAAGGACTAATGAAAAACTGTTTTTT
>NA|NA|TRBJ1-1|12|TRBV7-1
CASSSAYIEAFF
TGTGCCAGCAGTTCAGCTTACATTGAAGCTTTCTTT
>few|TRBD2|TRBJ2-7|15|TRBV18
CASSPRAGDPYEQYF
TGTGCCAGCTCACCAAGAGCGGGGGATCCCTACGAGCAGTACTTC
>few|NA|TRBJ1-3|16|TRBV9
CASSLRGGAAGNTIYF
TGTGCCAGCAGCCTACGTGGGGGGGCCGCAGGAAACACCATATATTTT
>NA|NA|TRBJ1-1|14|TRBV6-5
CASSYQTGHTEAFF
TGTGCCAGCAGTTACCAGACAGGTCATACTGAAGCTTTCTTT
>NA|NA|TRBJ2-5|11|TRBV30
CAWSVRTDQYF
TGTGCCTGGAGTGTTCGTACTGATCAGTACTTC
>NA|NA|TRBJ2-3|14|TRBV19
CATKWGPDTDTQYF
TGTGCCACGAAATGGGGCCCTGACACAGATACGCAGTATTTT
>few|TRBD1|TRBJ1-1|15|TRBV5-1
CASSLGDRDVTEAFF
TGCGCCAGCAGCTTGGGCGACAGGGACGTCACTGAAGCTTTCTTT
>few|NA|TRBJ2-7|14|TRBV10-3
CAITAGPFLYEQYF
TGTGCCATCACAGCAGGGCCGTTTCTCTACGAGCAGTACTTC
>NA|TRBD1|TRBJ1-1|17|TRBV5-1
CASSLTGTGGMYTEAFF
TGCGCCAGCAGCCTTACGGGGACAGGGGGCATGTACACTGAAGCTTTCTTT
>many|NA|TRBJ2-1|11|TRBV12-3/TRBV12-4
CASSLLGEQFF
TGTGCCAGCAGTTTATTGGGTGAGCAGTTCTTC
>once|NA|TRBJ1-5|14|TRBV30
CAWSHGLCNQPQHF
TGTGCCTGGAGTCACGGTCTCTGCAATCAGCCCCAGCATTTT
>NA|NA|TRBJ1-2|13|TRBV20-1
CSLWDGRGYGYTF
TGCTCACTTTGGGACGGCCGAGGCTATGGCTACACCTTC
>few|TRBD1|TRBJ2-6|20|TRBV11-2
CASSLDLGQGARAGANVLTF
TGTGCCAGCAGCTTAGATCTAGGGCAGGGGGCACGGGCTGGGGCCAACGTCCTGACTTTC
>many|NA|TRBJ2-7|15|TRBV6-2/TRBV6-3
CASSSRGSPAGEQYF
TGTGCCAGCAGTTCCCGGGGAAGCCCCGCTGGGGAGCAGTACTTC
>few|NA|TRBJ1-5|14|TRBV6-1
CASIGNDRNQPQHF
TGTGCCAGCATAGGTAATGACCGGAATCAGCCCCAGCATTTT
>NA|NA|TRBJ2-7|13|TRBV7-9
CATLDEKQDEQYF
TGTGCCACCCTAGACGAAAAGCAAGACGAGCAGTACTTC
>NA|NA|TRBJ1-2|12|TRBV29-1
CSVDRGGVGYTF
TGCAGCGTTGACCGAGGTGGGGTTGGCTACACCTTC
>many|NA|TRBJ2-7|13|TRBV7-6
CASSPYDNYEQYF
TGTGCCAGCAGCCCCTACGACAACTACGAGCAGTACTTC
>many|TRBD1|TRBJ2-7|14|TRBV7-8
CASSSWDREREQYF
TGTGCCAGCAGCTCTTGGGACAGGGAACGCGAGCAGTACTTC
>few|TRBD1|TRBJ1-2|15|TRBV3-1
CASSRGQGSVRGYTF
TGTGCCAGCAGCCGGGGACAGGGTTCGGTACGCGGCTACACCTTC
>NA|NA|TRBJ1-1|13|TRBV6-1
CASSAGTVTEAFF
TGTGCCAGCAGTGCCGGGACCGTAACTGAAGCTTTCTTT
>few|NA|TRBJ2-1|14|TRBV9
CASSAYIGMNEQFF
TGTGCCAGCAGCGCCTACATCGGTATGAATGAGCAGTTCTTC
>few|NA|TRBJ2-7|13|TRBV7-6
CASSLVEGYEQYF
TGTGCCAGCAGCTTAGTCGAAGGCTACGAGCAGTACTTC
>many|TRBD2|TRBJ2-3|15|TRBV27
CASTGGGRGTDTQYF
TGTGCCAGCACCGGGGGGGGCCGGGGGACAGATACGCAGTATTTT
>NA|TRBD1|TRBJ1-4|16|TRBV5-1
CASSLDLGQGVEKLFF
TGCGCCAGCAGCTTGGACCTCGGACAGGGGGTGGAAAAACTGTTTTTT
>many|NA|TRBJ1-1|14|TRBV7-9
CASSIQVPSAEAFF
TGTGCCAGCAGCATACAGGTACCTTCCGCTGAAGCTTTCTTT